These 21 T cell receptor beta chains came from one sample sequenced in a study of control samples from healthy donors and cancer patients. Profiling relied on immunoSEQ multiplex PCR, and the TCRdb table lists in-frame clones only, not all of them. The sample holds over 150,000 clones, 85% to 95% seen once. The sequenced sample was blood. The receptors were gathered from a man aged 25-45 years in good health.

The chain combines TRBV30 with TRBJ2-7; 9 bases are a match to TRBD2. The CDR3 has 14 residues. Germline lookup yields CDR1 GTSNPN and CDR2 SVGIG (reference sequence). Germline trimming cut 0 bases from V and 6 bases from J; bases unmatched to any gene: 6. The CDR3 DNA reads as TGTGCCTGGAGTGTAGTAGCGGGAGTGGGCGAGCAGTACTTC. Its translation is CAWSVVAGVGEQYF.

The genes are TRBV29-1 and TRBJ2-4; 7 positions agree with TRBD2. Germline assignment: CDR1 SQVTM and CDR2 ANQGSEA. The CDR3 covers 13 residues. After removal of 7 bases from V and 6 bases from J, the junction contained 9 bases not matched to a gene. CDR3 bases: TGCAGCGCTTCGGGGTTAGCGGGAAACATTCAGTACTTC. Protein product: CSASGLAGNIQYF.

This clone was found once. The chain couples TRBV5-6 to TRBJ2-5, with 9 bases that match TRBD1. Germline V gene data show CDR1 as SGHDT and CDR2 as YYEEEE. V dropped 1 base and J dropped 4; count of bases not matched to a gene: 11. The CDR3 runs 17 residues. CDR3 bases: TGTGCCAGCAGCTTGCGGCTTACAGGGGGCGGAGGAGAGACCCAGTACTTC. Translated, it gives CASSLRLTGGGGETQYF. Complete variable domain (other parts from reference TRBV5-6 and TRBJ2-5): DAGVTQSPTHLIKTRGQQVTLRCSPKSGHDTVSWYQQALGQGPQFIFQYYEEEERQRGNFPDRFSGHQFPNYSSELNVNALLLGDSALYLCASSLRLTGGGGETQYFGPGTRLLVL.

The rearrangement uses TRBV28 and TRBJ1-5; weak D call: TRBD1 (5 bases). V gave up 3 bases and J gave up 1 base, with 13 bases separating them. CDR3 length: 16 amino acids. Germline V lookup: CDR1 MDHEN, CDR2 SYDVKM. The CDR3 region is CASSFGRARSNQPQHF. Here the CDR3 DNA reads TGTGCCAGCAGTTTTGGCAGGGCCCGGAGCAATCAGCCCCAGCATTTT.

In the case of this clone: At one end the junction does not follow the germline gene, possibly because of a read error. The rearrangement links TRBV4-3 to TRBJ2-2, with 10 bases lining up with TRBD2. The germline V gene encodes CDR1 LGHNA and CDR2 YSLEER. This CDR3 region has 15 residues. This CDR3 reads CARSQRGGNTGELFF. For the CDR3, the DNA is TGCGCCCGCAGCCAGCGGGGGGGGAACACCGGGGAGCTGTTTTTT.

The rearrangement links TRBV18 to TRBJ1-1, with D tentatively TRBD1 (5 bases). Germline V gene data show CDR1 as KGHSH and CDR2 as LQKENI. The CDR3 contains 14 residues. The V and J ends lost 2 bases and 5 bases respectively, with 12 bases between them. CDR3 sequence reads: CASSPGIWGTEAFF. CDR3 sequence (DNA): TGTGCCAGCTCACCAGGTATCTGGGGGACTGAAGCTTTCTTT. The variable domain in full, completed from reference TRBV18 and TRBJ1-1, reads NAGVMQNPRHLVRRRGQEARLRCSPMKGHSHVYWYRQLPEEGLKFMVYLQKENIIDESGMPKERFSAEFPKEGPSILRIQQVVRGDSAAYFCASSPGIWGTEAFFGQGTRLTVV.

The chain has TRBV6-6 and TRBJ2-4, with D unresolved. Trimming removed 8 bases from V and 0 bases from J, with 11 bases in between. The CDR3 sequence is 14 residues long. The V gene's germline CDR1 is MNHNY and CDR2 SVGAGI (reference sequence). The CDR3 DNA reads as TGTGCCAGCGCAGATGAGCTAGCCAAAAACATTCAGTACTTC. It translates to CASADELAKNIQYF.

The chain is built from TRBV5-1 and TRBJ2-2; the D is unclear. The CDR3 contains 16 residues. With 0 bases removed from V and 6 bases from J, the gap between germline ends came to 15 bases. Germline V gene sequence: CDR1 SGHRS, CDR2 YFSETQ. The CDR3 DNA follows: TGCGCCAGCAGCTTGGCCCAGAGTTCTCTGCCCGGGGAGCTGTTTTTT. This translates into CASSLAQSSLPGELFF.

The CDR3 region has the DNA TGTGCCAGCAGCTCTTACCCGGACAGTTTCGGCACAGATACGCAGTATTTT. It yields the protein CASSSYPDSFGTDTQYF. The genes are TRBV11-2 and TRBJ2-3; D might be TRBD1 (6 bases). The germline V gene has CDR1 SGHAT and CDR2 FQNNGV. V was trimmed by 4 bases and J by 1 base, leaving 18 bases between them. This CDR3 has 17 amino acids.

The CDR3 reads CASSLGQRERGYTF. The CDR3 DNA follows: TGTGCCAGCAGCTTAGGACAGCGGGAGCGTGGCTACACCTTC. The chain recombines TRBV11-2 with TRBJ1-2; tentative D call: TRBD1 (5 bases). This CDR3 contains 14 residues. CDR1 and CDR2 from the germline V gene are SGHAT and FQNNGV. Trimming removed 1 base from V and 7 bases from J, with 13 bases in between.

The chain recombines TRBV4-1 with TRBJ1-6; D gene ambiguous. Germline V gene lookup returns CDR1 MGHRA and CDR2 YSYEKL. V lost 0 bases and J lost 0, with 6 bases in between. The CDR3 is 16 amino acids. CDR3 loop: CASSQDFSSYNSPLHF. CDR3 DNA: TGCGCCAGCAGCCAAGATTTTAGCTCCTATAATTCACCCCTCCACTTT.

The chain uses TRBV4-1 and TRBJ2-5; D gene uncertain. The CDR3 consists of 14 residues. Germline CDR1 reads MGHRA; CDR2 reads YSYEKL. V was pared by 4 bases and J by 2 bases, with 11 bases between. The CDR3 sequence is CASSLTGIQETQYF. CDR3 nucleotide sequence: TGCGCCAGCAGCCTGACTGGGATACAAGAGACCCAGTACTTC.

In DNA, the CDR3 is TGTGCCAGCAGCGAGAGCCCCGAAGGCACCATATATTTT. It is translated as CASSESPEGTIYF. This sequence joins TRBV9 and TRBJ1-3; D not resolved. Trimming left V 3 bases short and J 9 bases short, with 13 bases between. The CDR3 consists of 13 residues. Germline CDR1 is SGDLS and CDR2 is YYNGEE. The full variable domain, in which reference TRBV9 and TRBJ1-3 provide the parts outside the CDR3, is DSGVTQTPKHLITATGQRVTLRCSPRSGDLSVYWYQQSLDQGLQFLIQYYNGEERAKGNILERFSAQQFPDLHSELNLSSLELGDSALYFCASSESPEGTIYFGEGSWLTVV.

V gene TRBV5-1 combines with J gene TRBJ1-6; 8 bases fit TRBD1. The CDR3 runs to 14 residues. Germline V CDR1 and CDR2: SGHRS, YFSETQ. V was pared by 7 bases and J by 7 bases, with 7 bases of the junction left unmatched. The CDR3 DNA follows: TGCGCCAGCCGACCCGGGACAGGAAATTCACCCCTCCACTTT. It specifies CASRPGTGNSPLHF.

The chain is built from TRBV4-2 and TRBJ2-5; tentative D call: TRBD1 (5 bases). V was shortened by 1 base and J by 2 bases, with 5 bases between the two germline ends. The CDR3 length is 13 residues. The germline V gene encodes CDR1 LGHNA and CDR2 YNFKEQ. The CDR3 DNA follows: TGTGCCAGCAGCCAAGGACAGCAAGAGACCCAGTACTTC. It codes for CASSQGQQETQYF.

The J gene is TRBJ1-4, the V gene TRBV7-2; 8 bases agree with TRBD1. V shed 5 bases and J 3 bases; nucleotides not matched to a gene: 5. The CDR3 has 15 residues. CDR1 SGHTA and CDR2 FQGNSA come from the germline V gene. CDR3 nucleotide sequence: TGTGCCAGCAGCCCCCGGACAGGGTCTAATGAAAAACTGTTTTTT. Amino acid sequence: CASSPRTGSNEKLFF. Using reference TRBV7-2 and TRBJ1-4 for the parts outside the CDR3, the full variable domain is GAGVSQSPSNKVTEKGKDVELRCDPISGHTALYWYRQSLGQGLEFLIYFQGNSAPDKSGLPSDRFSAERTGGSVSTLTIQRTQQEDSAVYLCASSPRTGSNEKLFFGSGTQLSVL.

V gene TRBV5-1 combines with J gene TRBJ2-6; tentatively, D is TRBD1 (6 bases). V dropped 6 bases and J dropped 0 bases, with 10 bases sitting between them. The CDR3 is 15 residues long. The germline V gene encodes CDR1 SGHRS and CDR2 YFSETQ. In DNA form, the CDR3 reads TGCGCCAGCATACAGGGTCCCTCTGGGGCCAACGTCCTGACTTTC. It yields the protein CASIQGPSGANVLTF.

CDR3 in amino acids: CAWSIGTGPGYTF. The CDR3 region has the DNA TGTGCCTGGAGTATAGGGACAGGGCCTGGCTACACCTTC. The chain links TRBV30 to TRBJ1-2, with 9 positions matching TRBD1. The V and J ends lost 2 bases and 7 bases, in that order; junction bases with no gene match: 5. The CDR3 is made up of 13 amino acids. Germline CDR1 GTSNPN, CDR2 SVGIG (reference sequence).

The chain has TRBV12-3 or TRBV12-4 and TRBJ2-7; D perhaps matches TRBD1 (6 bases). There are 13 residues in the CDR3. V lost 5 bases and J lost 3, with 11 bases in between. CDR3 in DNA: TGTGCCAGCAGTCAGGGCAGGGGCTACGAGCAGTACTTC. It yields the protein CASSQGRGYEQYF.

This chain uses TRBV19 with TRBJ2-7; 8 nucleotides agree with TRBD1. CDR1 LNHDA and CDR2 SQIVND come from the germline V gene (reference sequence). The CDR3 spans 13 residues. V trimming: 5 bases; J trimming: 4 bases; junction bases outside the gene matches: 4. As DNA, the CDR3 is TGTGCCAGTAGTCAAGGACAGGGTTACGAGCAGTACTTC. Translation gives CASSQGQGYEQYF.

CDR3 coding DNA: TGCGCCAGCAGCTCTAAGACTCAGACAGGGGGGAATCAGCCCCAGCATTTT. It yields the protein CASSSKTQTGGNQPQHF. The V and J genes are TRBV5-1 and TRBJ1-5, with 9 nucleotides matching TRBD1. Unmatched junction bases numbered 11, after V lost 3 bases and J lost 4 bases. This CDR3 contains 17 residues. CDR1 is SGHRS, CDR2 YFSETQ, per germline.